The T cell receptor (beta chain) under discussion was sequenced for a study of cytomegalovirus exposure and HLA in healthy donors (dated by TCRdb to 2016 to 2017). About the full investigation: According to an earlier analysis of around 600 of the donors, 200 million or so T cells yielded 95 million to 140 million unique TCR beta sequences and about 280 Gb of sequence data. Approximately 300 gigabases of sequencing data and 80 million or so unique TCR sequences were included in an early release covering about 600 HLA-typed donors. The genetic ancestry cluster associated with self-reported Caucasian donors included about 81% of the roughly 360 genotyped donors. The study was designed to test whether signatures of past pathogen exposure could be identified by cataloging public T cell receptors. The study profiled the T cell repertoires of about 640 subjects by immunosequencing and related them to cytomegalovirus serostatus. Along with the approximately 600-subject first cohort, a separate validation cohort of 120 different subjects was used. To predict cytomegalovirus infection status, the study combined high-throughput TCR immunosequencing, statistical association of individual TCRs with disease status, and machine learning. In a later analysis, previously published TCR beta repertoires from 550 to 700 donors were re-analyzed and high-resolution HLA genotyping was added so that TCR occurrence patterns could be studied. The later analysis used no new phenotypic data to find candidate immune exposures, relying instead on TCR beta sequences and their occurrence across donors. To decide whether each TCR beta V gene segment behaved as functional or pseudogenic, an earlier analysis of some 600 of the donors relied on high-throughput TCR beta sequencing. Donor age, sex, ethnicity and CMV serostatus were compiled alongside the repertoire data. A later genetic analysis took genome-wide SNP genotypes for about 65% of the 666 donors and used that subset as a discovery cohort. Every repertoire in the discovery cohort had been generated on one and the same sequencing platform. Both class I and class II loci were covered by HLA typing, at four-digit resolution. The number of donors typed differed by locus, with roughly 629-640 for A, B, C, DRB1 and DQB1, roughly 550 for DQA1, 606 for DPA1, and about 450 for DPB1. Five DR-DQ haplotypes were handled as single units for association and clustering, since linkage in the cohort was strong. Among approximately 370 genotyped donors of the cohort, an average of roughly 230,000 unique TCR beta nucleotide sequences was sequenced per donor, of which roughly 17% were non-productive.

The cohort was made up of under 800 healthy bone marrow donors. At the time of sampling, every cohort member was nominally healthy, though immune exposures that went unrecorded were likely present. The donor tested CMV seronegative, placing the donor among the approximately 360 seronegative members of the cohort. Every donor gave a peripheral blood sample, and the peripheral blood mononuclear cells from that sample were used for TCR beta sequencing. The Qiagen DNeasy Blood Extraction Kit was used to extract genomic DNA from the blood cell samples. Overall study outcomes, separate from this receptor: Because HLA typing was unavailable for some donors at each locus, only the typed subset was used in association tests. V-gene and J-gene trimming of TCR beta chains was associated with a missense DCLRE1C variant in a later genetic analysis, and the association was replicated in an independent cohort. Immune exposure information for the cohort was limited to CMV serostatus. Roughly uniform sequencing depth across donors was assumed in presence/absence analyses, although this assumption may not hold. A group of highly shared sequence variants was considered likely to be a technical artifact of the sequencing pipeline. Three of the identified cytomegalovirus-associated TCR beta chains were confirmed in vitro to be specific for cytomegalovirus antigens. Strong co-occurrence of HLA alleles, especially DR and DQ, made assigning TCR associations to individual alleles difficult. A later analysis found that TCR association rates varied across HLA loci, with DRB1 alleles showing the most associated TCRs and HLA-C alleles the fewest. Linkage disequilibrium might explain the correlated functional status among segregating V segments, but an unknown experimental factor could not be ruled out. In an earlier analysis of fewer than 750 of the donors, most TCR beta V segments were observed in productive rearrangements about 87% or about 30% of the time, broadly matching IMGT annotations. Because counts were too low, roughly 17 rarely observed V segments, including chromosome 9 orphons, were left out of the earlier analysis of 587 of the donors. A later analysis found that most CMV-associated TCR beta chains appeared HLA-restricted, with HLA associations seemingly driven largely by CMV exposure. A total of 150 to 200 TCR beta chains were listed by the study as associated with cytomegalovirus. Across donors, most TCR sequences were observed very rarely, whereas some public TCRs were present in many individuals. The authors suggested that the approach could potentially be extended to other disease states and immunological phenotypes. According to a later analysis, parvovirus B19, influenza, CMV and Epstein-Barr virus appeared linked to several top co-occurrence clusters. A later analysis found that HLA-associated TCR beta chains were more clonally expanded and had lower generation probabilities than equally common non-associated chains. According to a later genetic analysis, donors in an Asian-associated ancestry cluster had fewer N-insertions in productive TCRs than the roughly 700-donor mean. A further reported finding was that TCR beta sequences accurately predicted the HLA-A and HLA-B alleles for most subjects in the first cohort. In this cohort, only TCR beta chains were sequenced, and detectable features were limited by the absence of alpha or paired-chain data. Specific HLA alleles were associated with 15,000 to 20,000 TCR beta sequences at a false discovery rate of 0.05 in a later analysis. Cytomegalovirus status was reported to be diagnosed by the classifier with high specificity and sensitivity in both the original and validation cohorts. Some IMGT-functional V segments, including TRBV6-2 and TRBV6-3, could not be distinguished by the 87-base-pair reads and were therefore excluded.

The germline V and J ends show losses of 7 bases and 5 bases respectively, and no gene match explains 10 bases of the junction. According to the germline V gene, CDR1 reads SGHVS and CDR2 reads FNYEAQ. The CDR3 covers 16 residues, taking in both the cysteine and the phenylalanine. Kept here is only the CDR3 DNA, which spans 48 bases and is read in frame from base 1. On this clone: Its antigen is not yet known. Per-base quality was not reported, and no clone a single base away is much larger than it.

Libraries were built with the immunoSEQ multiplex PCR assay. A mixture of 60 forward primers for TCR Vbeta segments and 13 reverse primers for TCR Jbeta segments was used in the multiplex PCR. Amplification of the CDR3 region of rearranged TCR beta genes was performed with a multiplex PCR assay on genomic DNA. The amplified TCR beta libraries were sequenced on the Illumina HiSeq System as 87-base-pair reads. The authors' pipeline ran thus. A later analysis tallied 70 million to 100 million unique TCR beta chains across the 640 or so repertoires, and some 10 million of those chains were shared by two or more donors. A nearest-neighbor algorithm error-corrected the raw reads and collapsed the reads into unique sequences, merging closely related sequences to remove PCR and sequencing errors. CDR3 sequences were aligned to IMGT reference sequences to assign V, D and J gene segments. For a sequence to be retained, a match of at least six nucleotides was required to both a V gene segment and a J gene segment. Rearrangements were called productive when the CDR3 lacked stop codons and stayed in frame with V and J; all others were non-productive. Following IMGT convention, CDR3 was defined as the stretch from the second conserved V-encoded cysteine to the conserved J-encoded phenylalanine. The earlier analysis of about 590 of the donors excluded sequences that lacked an unambiguous match to a single V gene segment. In an earlier analysis of around 590 of the donors, a V segment was called functional when productive rearrangements were above 56.7%, and segregating when the standard deviation between donors exceeded 5%. A statistical classification framework was built to diagnose cytomegalovirus status from the catalog of TCR beta chain sequences. In a later analysis, V and J genes were assigned by comparing TCR nucleotide sequences against IMGT/GENE-DB human TR gene sequences. A later analysis assigned CDR3 sequences and most-parsimonious VDJ recombination scenarios with the TCRdist pipeline. In a later analysis, each TCR beta chain was defined by its CDR3 amino acid sequence together with its V-gene family, and reads without a unique V-gene family were excluded. In a later analysis, fewer than 650 highly shared, low-generation-probability nucleotide sequences were removed to address suspected cross-contamination and a sequencing artifact. A later analysis calculated a clonal expansion index for each public chain from normalized within-repertoire ranks of inferred template counts. In a later analysis, generation probabilities were computed using a VDJ recombination model fitted to out-of-frame rearrangements, and the results were checked against IGoR. In a later analysis, hypergeometric tests were used to score TCR-TCR, TCR-HLA and TCR-CMV co-occurrence, with a repertoire-size bias correction applied to TCR pairs. In a later analysis, false discovery rates were estimated by permuting HLA or CMV assignments 20 times. A later analysis grouped co-occurring TCRs with DBSCAN, adding TCRdist sequence similarity when clustering within HLA-allele-positive subsets. Co-occurrence clustering excluded repertoires with fewer than 30,000 or more than 120,000 public chains, plus five with anomalous nucleotide sharing. The table was pulled from immuneACCESS by TCRdb, which kept in-frame rearrangements only. Such tables lose some clones; where checked, under half of the loss comes from unresolved V genes, and the rest has no known cause. Clone size and V and J calls were adopted from that table, with D and trimming inferred from the DNA. This sample gives 150,000 to 200,000 clones in total; more than 65% of them show up just once. The ten largest account for approximately 1.6% of the sample.

The rearrangement combines TRBV7-6 with TRBJ2-3, with 12 bases in between that match TRBD2. The sample comprised PBMCs. The receptor comes from a woman in her 30s in good health and CMV-seronegative. The CDR3 protein is CASTRASGRAVDTQYF. The sequence in DNA is TGTGCCAGCACCCGAGCTAGCGGGAGGGCTGTAGATACGCAGTATTTT.